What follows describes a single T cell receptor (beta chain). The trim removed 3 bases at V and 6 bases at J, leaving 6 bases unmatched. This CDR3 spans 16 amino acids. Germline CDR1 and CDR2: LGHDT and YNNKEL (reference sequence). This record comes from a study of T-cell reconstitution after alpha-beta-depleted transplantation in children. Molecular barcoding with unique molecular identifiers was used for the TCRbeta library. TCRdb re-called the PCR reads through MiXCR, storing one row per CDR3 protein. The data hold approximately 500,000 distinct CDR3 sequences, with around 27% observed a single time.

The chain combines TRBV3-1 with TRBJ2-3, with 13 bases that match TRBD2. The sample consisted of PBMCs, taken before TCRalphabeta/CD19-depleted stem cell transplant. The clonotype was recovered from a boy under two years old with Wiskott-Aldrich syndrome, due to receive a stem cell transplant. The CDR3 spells CASSQTGTSGIDTQYF. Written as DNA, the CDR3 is TGTGCCAGCAGCCAGACCGGGACTAGCGGGATTGATACGCAGTATTTT.